The clone carrying this T cell receptor beta chain was seen once. What it binds is unknown. The record originates from a study of memory B cells and T cells in multiple sclerosis. Findings and caveats of the study: Shared clonotype counts depended on differing compartment clone-set sizes and were normalized.

Using immunoSEQ multiplex PCR, the repertoire was profiled, and TCRdb retains in-frame clones only, with some absent. The table includes 46,000 or so clones, over 75% detected once. Stimulus-free culture yielded autoproliferating CFSE-dim and non-proliferating CFSE-high T cells, each sequenced separately. Cultures began with about 4.5x10^7 CFSE-labeled PBMCs, unstimulated for 7 to 8 days, with replicate wells pooled. CFSE at around 0.5 uM labeled the PBMCs, which were then cultured unstimulated. Sequenced material: PBMCs from blood kept in culture. This clonotype was obtained from a human donor with multiple sclerosis.

This chain's CDR3 is CASSSSGGISPLHF. As DNA, the CDR3 is TGTGCCAGCAGCTCCTCCGGGGGGATTTCACCCCTCCACTTT. The rearrangement uses TRBV7-6 and TRBJ1-6; D perhaps matches TRBD1 (5 bases). Germline V CDR1 and CDR2: SGHVS, FNYEAQ. The V end was cut by 4 bases, the J end by 9 bases, with 13 bases between. There are 14 residues in the CDR3. The full variable domain, in which reference TRBV7-6 and TRBJ1-6 provide the parts outside the CDR3, is GAGVSQSPRYKVTKRGQDVALRCDPISGHVSLYWYRQALGQGPEFLTYFNYEAQQDKSGLPNDRFSAERPEGSISTLTIQRTEQRDSAMYRCASSSSGGISPLHFGNGTRLTVT.